The entry that follows covers one T cell receptor (beta chain) sequence. Its antigen is as yet unknown. A read error is possible here, since a much larger clone lies one base away. This entry is derived from a study of CD8 T cells in ankylosing spondylitis. Generation of TCR beta libraries employed quantitative 5'-RACE incorporating molecular barcodes. TCRdb redid the calling of the 5' RACE reads with MiXCR, one entry per CDR3 protein. Here the sample spans some 150,000 distinct CDR3 sequences, over 10% being singletons. The CDR3 extends over 16 amino acids. CDR1 is SGHRS and CDR2 is YFSETQ in the germline V gene. Overall study results and limits: Enrichment of disease-linked clones was reportedly significant in matched ankylosing spondylitis synovial fluid. One TCR beta motif, made up of several highly homologous variants, appeared characteristic of ankylosing spondylitis blood.

This TCR was recovered from a female donor with ankylosing spondylitis or in good health (not recorded which). The sample consisted of blood, either unsorted or a sorted T cell fraction (not recorded which). This rearrangement joins TRBV5-1 to TRBJ2-7, with 9 nucleotides matching TRBD1. In DNA, the CDR3 is TGCGCCAGAAGCTTGGAGTTGGGACAGGGCTCCTACGAGCAGTACTTC. Translating it yields CARSLELGQGSYEQYF. The full variable domain, completed using reference TRBV5-1 and TRBJ2-7, is KAGVTQTPRYLIKTRGQQVTLSCSPISGHRSVSWYQQTPGQGLQFLFEYFSETQRNKGNFPGRFSGRQFSNSRSEMNVSTLELGDSALYLCARSLELGQGSYEQYFGPGTRLTVT.